This section outlines one T cell receptor (beta chain) sequence together with its context. The antigen is undetermined. PCR employed 60 Vbeta and 13 Jbeta primers. TCRdb keeps only in-frame clones here, not all; method: immunoSEQ multiplex PCR. The table lists more than 100,000 clones, roughly 79% of them singletons, with 1.2% to 1.5% in the top ten. V lost 4 bases to trimming and J lost 6 bases; unmatched junction nucleotides: 4. Germline V lookup: CDR1 SQVTM, CDR2 ANQGSEA. The CDR3 sequence is 12 residues long. This sample was taken from a study of cytomegalovirus exposure and HLA in healthy donors. Turning to the study itself: Earlier findings included over 90 million unique TCR beta sequences obtained from about 180 million T cells.

Study conclusions and caveats: The classifier reportedly diagnosed cytomegalovirus status with high sensitivity and specificity.

The source is a woman aged 35 to 49 in good health and CMV-seronegative. The sample was PBMCs. The V gene is TRBV29-1, the J gene TRBJ1-2, with TRBD1 identical over 8 bases. Here the CDR3 reads CSVVQGGDGYTF. The DNA of the CDR3 is TGCAGCGTTGTACAGGGGGGGGATGGCTACACCTTC.